These 21 T cell receptor beta chains originate from one sample sequenced in a study of cytomegalovirus exposure and HLA in healthy donors. It was with 60 Vbeta and 13 Jbeta primers that the PCR ran. The repertoire was sequenced with immunoSEQ multiplex PCR; TCRdb's copy has only in-frame clones and lacks some. This sample carries some 200,000 clones, approximately 9.5% of them seen once, and the ten largest clones take roughly 1.3%. Sequencing input: PBMCs. These receptors were obtained from a woman in her thirties in good health and CMV-seropositive.

This clone was seen a few times. This chain joins TRBV19 and TRBJ1-5, with unresolved D. The germline V gene encodes CDR1 LNHDA and CDR2 SQIVND (reference sequence). CDR3 size: 13 residues. Trimming stripped 5 bases from V and 7 bases from J, with 12 bases between. The CDR3 loop is CASSSLPGQPQHF. CDR3 sequence (DNA): TGTGCCAGTAGTTCCCTCCCCGGGCAGCCCCAGCATTTT.

The V and J genes are TRBV10-3 and TRBJ1-5, with 7 bases lining up with TRBD1. This CDR3 spans 17 amino acids. The ends lost 2 bases at V and 7 bases at J; junction bases unmatched: 14. Per the germline V gene, CDR1 is ENHRY and CDR2 is SYGVKD. CDR3 sequence: CAISERGHQGVGQPQHF. In DNA, the CDR3 is TGTGCCATCAGTGAGAGGGGTCACCAGGGGGTCGGACAGCCCCAGCATTTT.

The rearrangement uses TRBV7-8 and TRBJ2-7, with 10 bases matching TRBD2. Germline values: CDR1 SGHVS, CDR2 FQNEAQ. V lost 5 bases to trimming and J lost 2 bases; unmatched junction nucleotides: 6. CDR3 length equals 15 residues. The CDR3 loop is CASSPLSGRTYEQYF. For the CDR3, the DNA is TGTGCCAGCAGCCCCCTTAGCGGGAGGACCTACGAGCAGTACTTC.

This clone has more than one count but fewer than ten. This rearrangement joins TRBV6-1 to TRBJ1-1; D possibly corresponds to TRBD1 (6 bases). Germline V lookup: CDR1 MNHNS, CDR2 SASEGT. The germline V and J ends were trimmed by 3 bases and 4 bases, with 27 bases remaining between them. The CDR3 totals 19 residues. The CDR3 region is CASSDLFTGHAGRGTEAFF. As DNA, the CDR3 is TGTGCCAGCAGTGACTTATTTACGGGACATGCCGGGAGGGGCACTGAAGCTTTCTTT.

This clone was found a few times. The chain carries TRBV9 and TRBJ2-7; tentative D call: TRBD2 (5 bases). The CDR3 is made up of 13 amino acids. V lost 3 bases and J 2 bases, leaving 9 bases between the germline ends. Germline V gene sequence: CDR1 SGDLS, CDR2 YYNGEE. The CDR3 reads CASSGRGAYEQYF. The CDR3 DNA reads as TGTGCCAGCAGCGGACGGGGTGCCTACGAGCAGTACTTC.

The chain links TRBV27 to TRBJ2-1, with 7 positions matching TRBD2. Germline lookup yields CDR1 MNHEY and CDR2 SMNVEV (reference sequence). The length of the CDR3 is 14 residues. V shed 2 bases and J 2 bases; nucleotides not matched to a gene: 0. The CDR3 is CASSLAGAYNEQFF. CDR3 in DNA: TGTGCCAGCAGTTTAGCGGGAGCCTACAATGAGCAGTTCTTC.

This clone was detected only a few times. V is TRBV6-5 and J is TRBJ2-3; no clear D gene. V was shortened by 6 bases and J by 0 bases, with 7 bases between the two germline ends. The length of the CDR3 is 13 residues. The germline V gene has CDR1 MNHEY and CDR2 SVGAGI. CDR3: CASRPTSTDTQYF. Written as DNA, the CDR3 is TGTGCCAGCAGGCCGACTAGCACAGATACGCAGTATTTT.

This clone was seen only a few times. The rearrangement links TRBV6-1 to TRBJ2-7; a possible D gene is TRBD2 (6 bases). The ends were cut back, 6 bases at V and 1 base at J, with 13 bases in the middle. Germline loops: CDR1 MNHNS, CDR2 SASEGT. This CDR3 has 14 amino acids. DNA of the CDR3: TGTGCCAGCAGCTCGGGCGGGGCTTCCTACGAGCAGTACTTC. This translates into CASSSGGASYEQYF.

This clone has just a few counts. The gene calls are TRBV5-6 and TRBJ1-5, with 11 bases that match TRBD1. Germline V gene data show CDR1 as SGHDT and CDR2 as YYEEEE. V trimming: 4 bases; J trimming: 6 bases; junction bases outside the gene matches: 3. The CDR3 has 14 residues. The CDR3 protein is CASSLGTGGQPQHF. The CDR3 DNA reads as TGTGCCAGCAGCCTAGGGACAGGGGGTCAGCCCCAGCATTTT.

The chain recombines TRBV7-8 with TRBJ1-4; weak D call: TRBD1 (6 bases). The CDR3 is made up of 14 amino acids. CDR1 is SGHVS, CDR2 FQNEAQ, per germline. V lost 5 bases and J lost 7, with 14 bases in between. The CDR3 sequence: CASSLTGRGEKLFF. The CDR3 DNA is TGTGCCAGCAGCCTAACAGGGCGCGGTGAAAAACTGTTTTTT. The full variable domain, in which reference TRBV7-8 and TRBJ1-4 provide the parts outside the CDR3, is GAGVSQSPRYKVAKRGQDVALRCDPISGHVSLFWYQQALGQGPEFLTYFQNEAQLDKSGLPSDRFFAERPEGSVSTLKIQRTQQEDSAVYLCASSLTGRGEKLFFGSGTQLSVL.

This clone was seen only a few times. This chain connects TRBV10-1 to TRBJ2-7; 9 positions match TRBD1. Per the germline V gene, CDR1 is WNHNN and CDR2 is SYGVQD (reference sequence). The V segment lost 0 bases and the J segment 6 bases; nucleotides outside the gene matches: 6. This CDR3 is built from 15 residues. CDR3 region: CASSESRQGVSEQYF. In DNA, the CDR3 is TGCGCCAGCAGTGAGTCACGACAGGGGGTAAGCGAGCAGTACTTC.

This clone was counted a few times. The chain couples TRBV19 to TRBJ2-2; weak D call: TRBD1 (6 bases). The CDR3 length is 14 residues. The germline CDR1 and CDR2 sequences are LNHDA and SQIVND (reference sequence). Between the trimmed V and J ends, which lost 7 bases and 6 bases, there was a span of 15 bases. CDR3 in DNA: TGTGCCAGTAAACAGGGCCGAGGGGCCGGGGAGCTGTTTTTT. This encodes CASKQGRGAGELFF.

A few counts support this clone. The V call is TRBV18, the J call TRBJ2-7, with 9 bases identical to TRBD1. The CDR3 has 13 amino acids. Germline trimming cut 5 bases from V and 3 bases from J; bases unmatched to any gene: 2. CDR1 KGHSH and CDR2 LQKENI come from the germline V gene. CDR3 coding DNA: TGTGCCAGCTCAACGACAGGGGGCTACGAGCAGTACTTC. Its translation is CASSTTGGYEQYF.

V and J are TRBV9 and TRBJ2-1; TRBD2 matches 11 bases. This CDR3 has 17 residues. Germline CDR1 reads SGDLS; CDR2 reads YYNGEE. J was trimmed by 12 bases and V by 3 bases; bases with no gene match: 17. CDR3 in amino acids: CASSANALAGGYGGQFF. CDR3 DNA sequence: TGTGCCAGCAGCGCGAACGCTCTAGCGGGGGGCTACGGAGGGCAGTTCTTC.

This chain joins TRBV2 and TRBJ2-7; D not certain. The CDR3 extends over 14 amino acids. CDR1 and CDR2 (germline): SNHLY, FYNNEI. The V end was cut by 2 bases, the J end by 6 bases, with 14 bases between. CDR3 coding DNA: TGTGCCAGCAGTGAAAGCCCCCCCACCGGCGAGCAGTACTTC. This encodes CASSESPPTGEQYF.

The chain is built from TRBV6-1 and TRBJ2-5, with TRBD2 matching 10 bases. CDR3 size: 14 residues. Per germline, CDR1 MNHNS and CDR2 SASEGT. Trimming cost V 4 bases and J 5 bases; bases outside gene matches: 4. The CDR3 nucleotides are TGTGCCAGCAGTGCCGGGACTAGCGTTGAGACCCAGTACTTC. Translated, it gives CASSAGTSVETQYF.

The chain joins TRBV7-3 to TRBJ2-7; the match to TRBD1 covers 10 bases. Trimming at V came to 5 bases and at J to 4 bases, leaving 11 bases not matched to a gene. CDR1 and CDR2 (germline): SGHTA, FQGTGA. The length of the CDR3 is 16 residues. CDR3 in amino acids: CASSKYRDRGEYEQYF. Written as DNA, the CDR3 is TGTGCCAGCAGCAAGTACCGGGACAGGGGAGAGTACGAGCAGTACTTC.

This sequence joins TRBV18 and TRBJ1-3; TRBD1 might be the D (6 bases). V was pared by 5 bases and J by 2 bases, with 19 bases between. The germline V gene has CDR1 KGHSH and CDR2 LQKENI. The CDR3 loop spans 17 amino acids. In nucleotides, the CDR3 is TGTGCCAGCTCAAGGGACACGCAGGGCATTCCTGGAAACACCATATATTTT. Its translation is CASSRDTQGIPGNTIYF.

The V call is TRBV2, the J call TRBJ2-6, with 8 bases identical to TRBD2. CDR3 size: 16 residues. Germline trimming cut 6 bases from V and 2 bases from J; bases unmatched to any gene: 6. The germline V gene encodes CDR1 SNHLY and CDR2 FYNNEI. In DNA, the CDR3 is TGTGCCAGCAGGTGGCGGGGGGCAGCTGGGGCCAACGTCCTGACTTTC. Amino acids: CASRWRGAAGANVLTF.

Only a few counts were recorded for this clone. The rearrangement links TRBV18 to TRBJ2-7; D gene ambiguous. The germline gives CDR1 KGHSH, CDR2 LQKENI. The ends were cut back, 6 bases at V and 2 bases at J, with 11 bases in the middle. This CDR3 has 13 residues. CDR3 residues: CASSAVFAYEQYF. CDR3 nucleotides: TGTGCCAGCTCGGCCGTGTTTGCCTACGAGCAGTACTTC.

V and J are TRBV19 and TRBJ1-2, with D possibly being TRBD1 (5 bases). Trimming pared 3 bases from V and 4 bases from J, leaving 21 bases between. The CDR3 totals 17 residues. Germline lookup yields CDR1 LNHDA and CDR2 SQIVND (reference sequence). Here the CDR3 DNA reads TGTGCCAGTAGTATTTTTTCTGGGGGGACCTTGGGCTATGGCTACACCTTC. This translates into CASSIFSGGTLGYGYTF.